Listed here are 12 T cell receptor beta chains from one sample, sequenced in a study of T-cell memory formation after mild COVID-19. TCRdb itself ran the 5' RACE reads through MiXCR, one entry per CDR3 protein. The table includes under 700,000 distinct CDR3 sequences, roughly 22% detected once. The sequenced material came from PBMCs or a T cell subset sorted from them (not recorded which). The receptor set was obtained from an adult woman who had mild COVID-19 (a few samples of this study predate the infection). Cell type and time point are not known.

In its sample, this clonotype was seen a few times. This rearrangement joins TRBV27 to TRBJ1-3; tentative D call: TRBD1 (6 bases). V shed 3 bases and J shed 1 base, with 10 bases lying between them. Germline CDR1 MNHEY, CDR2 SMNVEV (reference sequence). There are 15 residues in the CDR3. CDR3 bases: TGTGCCAGCAGTTTCCGCGGACAGTCTGGAAACACCATATATTTT. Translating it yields CASSFRGQSGNTIYF.

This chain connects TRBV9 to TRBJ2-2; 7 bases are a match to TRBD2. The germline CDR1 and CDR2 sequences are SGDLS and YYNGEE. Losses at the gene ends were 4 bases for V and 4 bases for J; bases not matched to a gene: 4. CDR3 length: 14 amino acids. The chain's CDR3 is CASSQGGPTGELFF. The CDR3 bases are TGTGCCAGCAGCCAGGGAGGGCCCACCGGGGAGCTGTTTTTT.

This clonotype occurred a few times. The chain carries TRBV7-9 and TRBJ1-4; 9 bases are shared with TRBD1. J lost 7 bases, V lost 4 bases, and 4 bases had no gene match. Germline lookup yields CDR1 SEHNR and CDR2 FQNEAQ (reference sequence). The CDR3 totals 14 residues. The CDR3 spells CASSSRDRAEKLFF. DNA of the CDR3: TGTGCCAGCAGCTCCCGGGACAGGGCTGAAAAACTGTTTTTT.

The DNA of the CDR3 is TGTGCCAGCAGTTTCCAAGGCAATGAGCAGTTCTTC. It codes for CASSFQGNEQFF. V and J are TRBV27 and TRBJ2-1; D is unresolved. The CDR3 has 12 residues. CDR1 is MNHEY, CDR2 SMNVEV, per germline (reference sequence). Trimming left V 3 bases short and J 6 bases short, with 6 bases between.

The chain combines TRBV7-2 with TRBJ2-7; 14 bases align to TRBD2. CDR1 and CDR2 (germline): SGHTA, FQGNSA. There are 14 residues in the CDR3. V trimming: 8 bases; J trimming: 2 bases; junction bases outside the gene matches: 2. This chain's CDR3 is CASGGLAGAYEQYF. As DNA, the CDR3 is TGTGCCAGCGGGGGACTAGCGGGGGCCTACGAGCAGTACTTC.

The CDR3 here is CASSQQGGNTEAFF. As DNA, the CDR3 is TGCGCCAGCAGCCAACAGGGGGGTAACACTGAAGCTTTCTTT. The chain employs TRBV4-1 and TRBJ1-1, with 7 bases aligning to TRBD1. Looked up from germline, CDR1 is MGHRA and CDR2 is YSYEKL. Trimming took 2 bases from V and 2 from J; bases not matched to a gene: 2. The CDR3 is made up of 14 amino acids.

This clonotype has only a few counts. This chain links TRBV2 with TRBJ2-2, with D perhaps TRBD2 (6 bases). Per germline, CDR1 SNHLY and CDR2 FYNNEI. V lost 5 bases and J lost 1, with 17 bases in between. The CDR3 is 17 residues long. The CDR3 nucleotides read TGTGCCAGCAGTTCTGCGGGGACCGAGAAGAACACCGGGGAGCTGTTTTTT. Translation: CASSSAGTEKNTGELFF. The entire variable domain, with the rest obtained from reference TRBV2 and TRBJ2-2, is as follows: EPEVTQTPSHQVTQMGQEVILRCVPISNHLYFYWYRQILGQKVEFLVSFYNNEISEKSEIFDDQFSVERPDGSNFTLKIRSTKLEDSAMYFCASSSAGTEKNTGELFFGEGSRLTVL.

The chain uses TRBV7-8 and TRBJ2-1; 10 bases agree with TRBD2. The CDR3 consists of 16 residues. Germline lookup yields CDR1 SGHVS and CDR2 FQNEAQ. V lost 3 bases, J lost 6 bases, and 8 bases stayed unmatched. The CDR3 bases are TGTGCCAGCAGCTTGCGCAGGGGACTAGCGAGCAATGAGCAGTTCTTC. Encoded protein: CASSLRRGLASNEQFF.

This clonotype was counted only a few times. The CDR3 protein is CASSQNEGSSYEQYF. The CDR3 DNA reads as TGTGCCAGCAGCCAAAACGAGGGGAGCTCCTACGAGCAGTACTTC. J is TRBJ2-7 and V is TRBV4-2; D may match TRBD1 or TRBD2 (5 bases each). From germline, CDR1 is LGHNA and CDR2 YNFKEQ. Trimming took off 2 bases at V and 0 bases at J, with 11 bases between the two ends. The CDR3 totals 15 residues.

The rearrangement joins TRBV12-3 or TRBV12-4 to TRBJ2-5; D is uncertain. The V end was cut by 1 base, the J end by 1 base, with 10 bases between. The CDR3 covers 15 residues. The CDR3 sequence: CASSLGSGFQETQYF. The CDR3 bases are TGTGCCAGCAGTTTAGGGTCCGGCTTCCAAGAGACCCAGTACTTC.

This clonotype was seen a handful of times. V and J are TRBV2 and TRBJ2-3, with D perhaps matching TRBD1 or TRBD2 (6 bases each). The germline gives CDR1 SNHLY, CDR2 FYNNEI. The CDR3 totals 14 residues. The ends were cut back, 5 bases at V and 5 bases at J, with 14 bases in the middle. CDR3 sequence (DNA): TGTGCCAGCAGTAGGGGGGCCGAGGGAGATACGCAGTATTTT. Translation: CASSRGAEGDTQYF. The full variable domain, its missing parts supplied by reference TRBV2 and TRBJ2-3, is EPEVTQTPSHQVTQMGQEVILRCVPISNHLYFYWYRQILGQKVEFLVSFYNNEISEKSEIFDDQFSVERPDGSNFTLKIRSTKLEDSAMYFCASSRGAEGDTQYFGPGTRLTVL.

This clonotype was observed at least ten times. The CDR3 sequence: CASSSTPTHNEQFF. Here the CDR3 DNA reads TGTGCCAGCAGCTCCACACCAACCCACAATGAGCAGTTCTTC. The rearrangement links TRBV5-6 to TRBJ2-1; the D is unclear. CDR1 and CDR2 from the germline V gene are SGHDT and YYEEEE. V was trimmed by 3 bases and J by 5 bases, leaving 12 bases between them. There are 14 residues in the CDR3.